This T cell receptor (beta chain) was identified in a study of brain T cells in children with intractable seizures. The germline gives CDR1 MNHEY, CDR2 SMNVEV (reference sequence). V lost 4 bases, J lost 6 bases, and 5 bases stayed unmatched. The CDR3 is made up of 15 amino acids. Profiled with immunoSEQ multiplex PCR; TCRdb holds only in-frame clones, not every one. Among some 80,000 clones, around 91% were seen once, and the ten largest hold 20% to 25%. The receptor was derived from a girl aged 2-10 years with Rasmussen encephalitis and intractable seizures. The J gene is TRBJ2-1, the V gene TRBV27; TRBD2 agrees at 11 bases. The sequenced sample was peripheral blood, obtained at surgery. CDR3 loop: CASSSGTSGINEQFF. Here the CDR3 DNA reads TGTGCCAGCAGTTCCGGGACTAGCGGAATCAATGAGCAGTTCTTC.